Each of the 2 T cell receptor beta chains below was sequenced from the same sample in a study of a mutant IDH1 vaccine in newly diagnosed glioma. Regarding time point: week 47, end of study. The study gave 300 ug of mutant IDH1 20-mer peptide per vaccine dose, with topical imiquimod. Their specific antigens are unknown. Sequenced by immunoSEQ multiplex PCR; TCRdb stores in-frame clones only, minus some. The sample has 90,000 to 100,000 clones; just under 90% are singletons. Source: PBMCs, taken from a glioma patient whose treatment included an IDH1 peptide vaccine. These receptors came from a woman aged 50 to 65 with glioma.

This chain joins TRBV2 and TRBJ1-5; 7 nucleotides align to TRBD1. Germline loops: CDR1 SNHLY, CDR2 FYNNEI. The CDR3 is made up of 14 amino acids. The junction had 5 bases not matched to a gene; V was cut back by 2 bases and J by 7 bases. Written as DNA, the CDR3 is TGTGCCAGCAGTGAACAGACAGGGAGGCAGCCCCAGCATTTT. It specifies CASSEQTGRQPQHF.

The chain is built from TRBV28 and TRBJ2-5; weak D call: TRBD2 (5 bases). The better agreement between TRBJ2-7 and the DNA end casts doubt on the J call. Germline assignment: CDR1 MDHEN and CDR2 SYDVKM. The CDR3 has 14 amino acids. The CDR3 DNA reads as TGTGCCAGCAGACAACCGAGCGGAGCCTACGAGCAGTACTTC. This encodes CASRQPSGAYEQYF.